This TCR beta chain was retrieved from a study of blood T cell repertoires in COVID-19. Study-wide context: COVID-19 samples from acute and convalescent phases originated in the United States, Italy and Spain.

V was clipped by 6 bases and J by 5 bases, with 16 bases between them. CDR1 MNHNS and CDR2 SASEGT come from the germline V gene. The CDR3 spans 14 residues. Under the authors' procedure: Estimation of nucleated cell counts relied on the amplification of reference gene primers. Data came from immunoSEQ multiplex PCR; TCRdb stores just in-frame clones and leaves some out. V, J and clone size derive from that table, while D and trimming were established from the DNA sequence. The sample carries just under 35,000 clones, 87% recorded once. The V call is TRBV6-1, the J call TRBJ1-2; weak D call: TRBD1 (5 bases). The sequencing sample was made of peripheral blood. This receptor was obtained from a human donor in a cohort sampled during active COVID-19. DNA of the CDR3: TGTGCCAGCAGCCCAACGGGGGTTGATTATGGCTACACCTTC. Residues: CASSPTGVDYGYTF.